One sample yielded the 4 T cell receptor beta chains listed below, sequenced in a study of neurological immune-mediated disorders. From the 5' RACE reads, TCRdb called clonotypes with MiXCR, one entry per CDR3 protein. Here the sample spans some 79,000 distinct CDR3 sequences, over 12% being singletons. Source material: PBMCs. The source is a woman aged 50 to 60 in good health.

In its sample, this clonotype was seen many times. The gene calls are TRBV28 and TRBJ1-1, with D unclear. The CDR3 is made up of 15 amino acids. Trimming stripped 3 bases from V and 0 bases from J, with 11 bases between. Germline V gene data show CDR1 as MDHEN and CDR2 as SYDVKM. The DNA of the CDR3 is TGTGCCAGCAGTTTTCCGGGGAACCTGAACACTGAAGCTTTCTTT. Its protein product is CASSFPGNLNTEAFF.

This clonotype has ten or more counts. V gene TRBV6-5 combines with J gene TRBJ1-3, with TRBD1 matching 7 bases. The germline V gene encodes CDR1 MNHEY and CDR2 SVGAGI. The CDR3 is 16 amino acids. Germline trimming cut 7 bases from V and 1 base from J; bases unmatched to any gene: 10. The CDR3 DNA follows: TGTGCCAGCACCCGACAGGGCTTAAATTCTGGAAACACCATATATTTT. Translating gives CASTRQGLNSGNTIYF.

This clonotype came up many times. The chain recombines TRBV27 with TRBJ2-1; weak D call: TRBD1 (6 bases). Looked up from germline, CDR1 is MNHEY and CDR2 is SMNVEV (reference sequence). The length of the CDR3 is 17 residues. Trimming took off 6 bases at V and 6 bases at J, with 24 bases between the two ends. In DNA, the CDR3 is TGTGCCAGCAGGGGGGCTAGGGGCGACAGGATGGGCAATGAGCAGTTCTTC. Translation gives CASRGARGDRMGNEQFF.

This clonotype was recorded many times. V usage is TRBV25-1 and J usage is TRBJ1-2; 11 nucleotides agree with TRBD1. The trim removed 4 bases at V and 8 bases at J, leaving 9 bases unmatched. There are 15 residues in the CDR3. Germline CDR1 MGHDK, CDR2 SYGVNS. The CDR3 loop is CASSAFRTGGSGYTF. In DNA, the CDR3 is TGTGCCAGCAGTGCCTTCCGGACAGGGGGCTCGGGCTACACCTTC.